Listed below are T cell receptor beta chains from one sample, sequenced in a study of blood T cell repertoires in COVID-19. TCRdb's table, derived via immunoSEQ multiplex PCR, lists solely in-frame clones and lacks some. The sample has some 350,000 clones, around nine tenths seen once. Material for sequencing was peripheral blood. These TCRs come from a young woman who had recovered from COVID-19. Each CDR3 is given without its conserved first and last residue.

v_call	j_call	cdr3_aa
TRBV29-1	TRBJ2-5	SVEGIGGETQY
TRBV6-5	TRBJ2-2	ASSRQQGSTGELF
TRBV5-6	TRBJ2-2	ASRIAGVGGELF
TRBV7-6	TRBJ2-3	ASSLAGGSTDTQY
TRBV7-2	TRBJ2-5	ASSSGQPVETQY
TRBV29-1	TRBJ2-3	SVEGGLGTDTQY
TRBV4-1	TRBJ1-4	ASSQEWGQDEEKLF
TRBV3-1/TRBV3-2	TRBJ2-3	ASSQGTSGRGGTQY
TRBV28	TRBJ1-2	ASSPGEVNYGYT
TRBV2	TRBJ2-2	ASKGQGETGELF